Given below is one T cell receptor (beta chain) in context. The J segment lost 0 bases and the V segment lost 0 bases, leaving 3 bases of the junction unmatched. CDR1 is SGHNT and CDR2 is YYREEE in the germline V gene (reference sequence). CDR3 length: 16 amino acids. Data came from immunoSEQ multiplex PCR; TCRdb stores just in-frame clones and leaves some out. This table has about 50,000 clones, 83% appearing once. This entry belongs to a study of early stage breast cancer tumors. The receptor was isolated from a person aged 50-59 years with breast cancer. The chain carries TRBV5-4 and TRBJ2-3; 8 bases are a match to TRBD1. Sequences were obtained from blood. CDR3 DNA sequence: TGTGCCAGCAGCTTGGGTGGACAGGGAAGCACAGATACGCAGTATTTT. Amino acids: CASSLGGQGSTDTQYF.